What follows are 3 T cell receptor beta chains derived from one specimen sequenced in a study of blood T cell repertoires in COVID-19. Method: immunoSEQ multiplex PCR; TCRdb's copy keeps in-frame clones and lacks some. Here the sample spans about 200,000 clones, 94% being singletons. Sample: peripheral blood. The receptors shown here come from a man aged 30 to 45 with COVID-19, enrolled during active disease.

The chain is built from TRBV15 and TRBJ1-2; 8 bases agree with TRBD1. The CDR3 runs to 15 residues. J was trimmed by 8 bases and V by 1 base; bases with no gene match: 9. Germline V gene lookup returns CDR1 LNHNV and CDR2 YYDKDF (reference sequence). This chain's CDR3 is CATSRVAGGAEGYTF. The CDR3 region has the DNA TGTGCCACCAGCAGAGTGGCAGGGGGCGCCGAGGGCTACACCTTC.

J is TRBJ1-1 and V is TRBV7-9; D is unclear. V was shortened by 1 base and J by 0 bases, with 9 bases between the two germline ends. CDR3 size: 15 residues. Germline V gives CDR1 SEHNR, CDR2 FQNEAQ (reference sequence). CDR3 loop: CASSLGLIMNTEAFF. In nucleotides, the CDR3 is TGTGCCAGCAGCTTAGGACTGATCATGAACACTGAAGCTTTCTTT.

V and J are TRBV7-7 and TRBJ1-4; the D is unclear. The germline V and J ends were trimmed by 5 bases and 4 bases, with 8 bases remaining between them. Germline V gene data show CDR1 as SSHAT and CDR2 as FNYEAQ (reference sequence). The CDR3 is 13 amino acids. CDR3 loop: CASSPSVNEKLFF. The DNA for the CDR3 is TGTGCCAGCAGCCCCTCGGTTAATGAAAAACTGTTTTTT.